These 2 T cell receptor beta chains originate from one sample sequenced in a study of T cells in women clearing cervical HPV infection. Data came from immunoSEQ multiplex PCR; TCRdb stores just in-frame clones and leaves some out. Its clone listing holds around 39,000 clones. Source material: blood buffy coat. The receptor set was obtained from a woman between 18 and 75 years old with a cervical HPV16 infection that either progressed to CIN3+ or cleared (not recorded which).

CDR3 sequence reads: CSARAGGNTGELFF. CDR3 bases read: TGCAGTGCAAGGGCGGGAGGTAACACCGGGGAG. The V call is TRBV20-1, the J call TRBJ2-2; 8 bases map to TRBD2. The sequence runs out 3 residues before the end of the CDR3; the remainder is reconstructed from the germline J gene. The germline V gene has CDR1 DFQATT and CDR2 SNEGSKA (reference sequence). CDR3 size: 14 residues. The trim removed 6 bases at V and 2 bases at J, leaving 5 bases unmatched.

A note on this clone: The sequence runs out 3 residues before the end of the CDR3; the remainder is reconstructed from the germline J gene. This chain joins TRBV19 and TRBJ1-2; 9 bases align to TRBD1. Germline lookup yields CDR1 LNHDA and CDR2 SQIVND (reference sequence). The CDR3 runs 14 residues. CDR3 DNA (partial): TGTGCCAGTAGTATTGGACAGGGGCCTTACGAC. Protein: CASSIGQGPYD. The full-length CDR3 reads as CASSIGQGPYDYTF.